This T cell receptor beta chain was captured in a study of T cell responses to AZD1222 COVID-19 vaccine. The study's findings and limits: Within unmutated variant regions lay the reported targets of nearly half of spike-specific TCRs. Mostly white British, mostly female donors; authors suggested clonal diversity may be underestimated. Increased Spike-specific TCR breadth and depth were observed after two AZD1222 doses. Spike regions recognized by vaccine-associated CD4 TCRs spanned the protein, led by 160-218 and 743-854.

TCRdb's copy holds only in-frame clones and misses some; the assay was immunoSEQ multiplex PCR. Here the sample spans 95,000 to 110,000 clones, over 90% being singletons. Looked up from germline, CDR1 is SGHVS and CDR2 is FQNEAQ. Losses at the gene ends were 0 bases for V and 4 bases for J; bases not matched to a gene: 7. The CDR3 is made up of 16 amino acids. To note about this clone: Its cognate antigen is unknown.

The clonotype was recovered from an adult in good health. The chain has TRBV7-8 and TRBJ2-3, with 7 bases matching TRBD1. This specimen consisted of peripheral blood, obtained on day 0 of AZD1222 vaccination. CDR3 sequence reads: CASSLALNRGSDTQYF. The CDR3 DNA is TGTGCCAGCAGCTTAGCCCTAAACAGGGGCTCAGATACGCAGTATTTT.